These T cell receptor beta chains were read from a single sample in a study of T cell repertoires in cytomegalovirus infection. These receptors are not linked to any known antigen. TCRdb processed the reads anew with MiXCR; each CDR3 protein has one entry. The data show 450,000 to 600,000 distinct CDR3 sequences, roughly 46% seen once. Sequencing was performed on cultured PBMCs, taken from culture after CMV antigen stimulation. The origin of the receptors is a human donor in good health (CMV status not recorded). Some clones in this sample may be carry-over from other donors' samples. Both conserved end residues are part of each CDR3. The D gene is left open where the match is weak. For some rows the clone size is stated as once, few or many, or as a class when expanded; others skip it.

>TRBV20-1|TRBJ1-4|-|TRBD1
TGCAGTGCTAGAGATCAGACAGGGGGCGGTGAAAAACTGTTTTTT
CSARDQTGGGEKLFF
>TRBV7-8|TRBJ2-1|-|-
TGTGCCAGCAGCTTAAGGGTTGATTCCTACAATGAGCAGTTCTTC
CASSLRVDSYNEQFF
>TRBV28|TRBJ1-6|-|-
TGTGCCAGCGGGACCGGGACCAGAAATTCACCCCTCCACTTT
CASGTGTRNSPLHF
>TRBV15|TRBJ2-4|-|-
TGTGCCACCAGCAGCAGAGTCGGAGGGAACATTCAGTACTTC
CATSSRVGGNIQYF
>TRBV6-6|TRBJ2-7|-|TRBD2
TGTGCCAGCAAACCTAGCGGGACCTCCTACGAGCAGTACTTC
CASKPSGTSYEQYF
>TRBV7-6|TRBJ1-2|-|-
TGTGCCAGCAGCCCCGCCGGGGGAGGGAACTATGGCTACACCTTC
CASSPAGGGNYGYTF
>TRBV7-2|TRBJ1-2|-|-
TGTGCCAGCAGCTCACGGCCAGGCAGAGGCTACACCTTC
CASSSRPGRGYTF
>TRBV7-4|TRBJ1-2|-|-
TGTGCCAGCAGCTTAGCAGAGGATCCTGGCTATGGCTACACCTTC
CASSLAEDPGYGYTF
>TRBV12-3/TRBV12-4|TRBJ1-5|few|-
TGTGCCAGCAGTTGGAGAGGGACGGGAGGATGGGATTATAGCAATCAGCCCCAGCATTTT
CASSWRGTGGWDYSNQPQHF
>TRBV12-3/TRBV12-4|TRBJ2-7|few|-
TGTGCCAGCAGTTTAAGCCCCGGGGGGCAGTACTTC
CASSLSPGGQYF
>TRBV7-2|TRBJ1-1|many|-
TGTGCCAGCACCCGAGGGGGGGGGCCAAACACTGAAGCTTTCTTT
CASTRGGGPNTEAFF
>TRBV25-1|TRBJ2-2|-|-
TGTGCCAGCGAATCAGGCCCCGGATGGGGAAACACCGGGGAGCTGTTTTTT
CASESGPGWGNTGELFF
>TRBV6-2/TRBV6-3|TRBJ2-1|few|-
TGTGCCAGCAGTTTGATCGGCGGGTTGTACAATGAGCAGTTCTTC
CASSLIGGLYNEQFF
>TRBV7-2|TRBJ2-1|-|-
TGTGCCAGCAGCTTCGGTAGCGTACGCTACAATGAGCAGTTCTTC
CASSFGSVRYNEQFF
>TRBV7-2|TRBJ2-6|many|-
TGTGCCAGCAGCCCCGGTGGTACTGGGGCCAACGTCCTGACTTTC
CASSPGGTGANVLTF
>TRBV5-4|TRBJ2-2|-|-
TGTGCCAGCAGCCCGAGGGACACCGGGGAGCTGTTTTTT
CASSPRDTGELFF
>TRBV7-8|TRBJ1-1|few|-
TGTGCCAGCAGCGCCTCCCGGGCGTCAACGTGGGAAGCTTTCTTT
CASSASRASTWEAFF
>TRBV18|TRBJ1-1|-|TRBD1
TGTGCCAGCTCACCAACCACAGGGGGCGACACTGAAGCTTTCTTT
CASSPTTGGDTEAFF
>TRBV6-1|TRBJ1-1|few|-
TGTGCCAGCAGTGAAGGGGGGCGCGGGACTGAAGCTTTCTTT
CASSEGGRGTEAFF
>TRBV12-3/TRBV12-4|TRBJ2-5|few|-
TGTGCCAGCAGGTTCGGGGGCACAGAGACCCAGTACTTC
CASRFGGTETQYF
>TRBV7-8|TRBJ2-3|few|-
TGTGCCAGCAGCTTACTTTGGGATACGCAGTATTTT
CASSLLWDTQYF
>TRBV2|TRBJ2-1|once|-
TGTGCCAGCAGTGTCTTAGGGCCAGGTGGGGAGCAGTTCTTC
CASSVLGPGGEQFF
>TRBV7-9|TRBJ2-7|-|TRBD2
TGTGCCAGCACCTCGGCCGGGACTAGCGGTTCCCTCTCCTACTTC
CASTSAGTSGSLSYF
>TRBV7-2|TRBJ2-7|-|TRBD2
TGTGCCAGCAGCGTGACTAGCGGGAGGTTTTACGAGCAGTACTTC
CASSVTSGRFYEQYF
>TRBV6-1|TRBJ2-1|-|-
TGTGCCAGCAGTGAAGCGGGGCTCCCCTACAATGAGCAGTTCTTC
CASSEAGLPYNEQFF
>TRBV7-8|TRBJ1-1|few|-
TGTGCCAGCAGCGCCAGGGACTTAGCTTTCTTT
CASSARDLAFF
>TRBV19|TRBJ2-2|-|TRBD2
TGTGCCAGTAGTACTCCTAGCGGGGTGAACATCGGGGAGCTGTTTTTT
CASSTPSGVNIGELFF
>TRBV15|TRBJ1-4|-|-
TGTGCCACCAGCAGAGACAGATTACACGAAAAACTGTTTTTT
CATSRDRLHEKLFF
>TRBV7-2|TRBJ2-5|few|TRBD2
TGTGCCAGCAGCCAGACTAGCGGCGAGACCCAGTACTTC
CASSQTSGETQYF
>TRBV4-2|TRBJ2-5|-|-
TGTGCCAGCAGCCACGAGAACCAGGGGGGGGAGACCCAGTACTTC
CASSHENQGGETQYF
>TRBV7-2|TRBJ2-5|few|-
TGTGCCAGCAGCTTTAATGCTCAAGAGACCCAGTACTTC
CASSFNAQETQYF
>TRBV7-8|TRBJ2-1|few|-
TGTGCCAGCAGCTTAGCTGCTGGGGGGTTCGATGAGCAGTTCTTC
CASSLAAGGFDEQFF
>TRBV11-2|TRBJ1-6|-|TRBD1
TGTGCCAGCAGCAGACAGGGGATGAGAAATTCACCCCTCCACTTT
CASSRQGMRNSPLHF
>TRBV28|TRBJ1-4|few|-
TGTGCCAGCAGTCTTCCCGGGCCAACTAATGAAAAACTGTTTTTT
CASSLPGPTNEKLFF
>TRBV2|TRBJ2-1|-|-
TGTGCCAGCAGTGCTCAGCTCGGGAATGAGCAGTTCTTC
CASSAQLGNEQFF
>TRBV12-3/TRBV12-4|TRBJ2-7|few|TRBD2
TGTGCCAGCAGCCCCAGTACTAGCGGACCTGTGGGGGAGTACTTC
CASSPSTSGPVGEYF
>TRBV6-8|TRBJ2-7|-|-
TGTGCCAGCAGCGGGAGAAAGACCCAGCAGTACTTC
CASSGRKTQQYF
>TRBV6-6|TRBJ2-7|-|TRBD2
TGTGCCAGCAGTTACTTGGCGGGAGACGAGCAGTACTTC
CASSYLAGDEQYF
>TRBV28|TRBJ1-2|-|TRBD1
TGTGCCAGCACCAGCGACAGGGGGCTGATCTATGGCTACACCTTC
CASTSDRGLIYGYTF
>TRBV20-1|TRBJ2-1|-|TRBD2
TGCAGTGCTAGAGATCTTAGCGGGAGGTCCTACAATGAGCAGTTCTTC
CSARDLSGRSYNEQFF
>TRBV7-2|TRBJ2-2|-|-
TGTGCCAGCAGCTATTTTGTGGGGGAGCTGTTTTTT
CASSYFVGELFF
>TRBV12-3/TRBV12-4|TRBJ2-3|-|-
TGTGCCAGCAGACCCGAAGGGGGGGGCCCAGATACGCAGTATTTT
CASRPEGGGPDTQYF
>TRBV10-3|TRBJ1-1|few|TRBD1
TGTGCCATCGGGGGTTCCCAGGGGGACACTGAAGCTTTCTTT
CAIGGSQGDTEAFF
>TRBV5-4|TRBJ2-2|-|-
TGTGCCAGCAGCATCCCAGGGAACACCGGGGAGCTGTTTTTT
CASSIPGNTGELFF
>TRBV7-2|TRBJ2-3|many|-
TGTGCCAGCAGCTTTATCGGTACGCAGTATTTT
CASSFIGTQYF
>TRBV7-2|TRBJ2-7|-|TRBD2
TGTGCCAGCAGCCGACCCGGGACTAGCGGATACGAGCAGTACTTC
CASSRPGTSGYEQYF
>TRBV7-6|TRBJ2-7|-|-
TGTGCCAGCAGCCTCAGGGAGGGGGCCATCTACGAGCAGTACTTC
CASSLREGAIYEQYF
>TRBV9|TRBJ2-5|-|-
TGTGCCAGCAGCGTAGGACGGGGGCCTGGGGAGACCCAGTACTTC
CASSVGRGPGETQYF
>TRBV7-8|TRBJ1-2|-|-
TGTGCCAGCAGCTTAGTAGGGTCGGGGGACTATGGCTACACCTTC
CASSLVGSGDYGYTF
>TRBV7-2|TRBJ1-3|-|-
TGTGCCAGCAGCTGGAATGGTGACTCTGGAAACACCATATATTTT
CASSWNGDSGNTIYF
>TRBV7-2|TRBJ1-6|few|-
TGTGCCAGCAGCCCCGAAATGCTCTCACCCCTCCACTTT
CASSPEMLSPLHF
>TRBV7-6|TRBJ1-1|few|-
TGTGCCAGCAGCCAGGGACGGCAGGAAGCTTTCTTT
CASSQGRQEAFF
>TRBV12-3/TRBV12-4|TRBJ2-7|many|-
TGTGCCAGCAGCATCGGGACACAGTCTCCCTACGAGCAGTACTTC
CASSIGTQSPYEQYF
>TRBV5-4|TRBJ2-7|few|TRBD1
TGTGCCAGCAGCTTCCCGGACAGGGGGGGCCACGAGCAGTACTTC
CASSFPDRGGHEQYF
>TRBV28|TRBJ2-1|few|-
TGTGCCAGCAACTCCCCAGGGGGGGGTAATGAGCAGTTCTTC
CASNSPGGGNEQFF
>TRBV6-5|TRBJ2-3|-|-
TGTGCCAGCGGACGAGAAGATACGCAGTATTTT
CASGREDTQYF
>TRBV6-1|TRBJ2-5|-|-
TGTGCCAGCAGTTCTACACGGGGTCAGGCGTACTTC
CASSSTRGQAYF
>TRBV6-5|TRBJ1-2|-|TRBD1
TGTGCCAACAGACCCCCAGGACAGGGAGGCTATGGCTACACCTTC
CANRPPGQGGYGYTF
>TRBV15|TRBJ2-3|-|-
TGTGCCACCAGCAGACACCAGGGTATGGGCACAGATACGCAGTATTTT
CATSRHQGMGTDTQYF
>TRBV4-3|TRBJ1-4|once|-
TGCGCCAGCAGCCAAGTCCGGTCCGCAGGACTGTTTTTT
CASSQVRSAGLFF